A single sample gave rise to the 32 T cell receptor beta chains below, sequenced in a study of identical twins. TCRdb analysed the 5' RACE reads with MiXCR anew, one entry per CDR3 protein. The table has approximately 410,000 distinct CDR3 sequences, approximately 18% seen once. The sample comprised naive T cells sorted from blood. The source is a man aged 45 to 65 in good health.

The gene calls are TRBV11-2 and TRBJ2-1; TRBD2 matches 10 bases. This CDR3 comprises 18 residues. V shed 8 bases, J shed 2 bases, and the junction held 15 bases outside the gene matches. Germline values: CDR1 SGHAT, CDR2 FQNNGV. This chain's CDR3 is CASHSFRLAGATYNEQFF. CDR3 DNA: TGTGCCAGCCACTCCTTCCGTCTAGCGGGAGCTACCTACAATGAGCAGTTCTTC.

This clonotype has ten or more counts. The genes are TRBV20-1 and TRBJ2-1; possibly TRBD1 for D (6 bases). The CDR3 is 14 amino acids. The V gene's germline CDR1 is DFQATT and CDR2 SNEGSKA (reference sequence). V shed 5 bases and J shed 7 bases, with 18 bases lying between them. The CDR3 region has the DNA TGCAGTGCTCGTTACGACAGGAGAGTTAATGAGCAGTTCTTC. As protein: CSARYDRRVNEQFF.

CDR3 in DNA: TGTGCCAGCAGCGTTTCCCCGGGGGGGTCGGGTGAGCAGTTCTTC. It is translated as CASSVSPGGSGEQFF. This sequence joins TRBV9 and TRBJ2-1; 8 nucleotides match TRBD2. After removal of 2 bases from V and 9 bases from J, the junction contained 10 bases not matched to a gene. The CDR3 extends over 15 amino acids. Germline V gives CDR1 SGDLS, CDR2 YYNGEE.

This chain connects TRBV3-1 to TRBJ2-5; the match to TRBD1 covers 7 bases. V was clipped by 1 base and J by 1 base; unmatched bases: 3. Germline V gene sequence: CDR1 LGHDT, CDR2 YNNKEL (reference sequence). The CDR3 is 15 residues long. The CDR3 protein is CASSQGWDSQETQYF. The CDR3 DNA sequence: TGTGCCAGCAGCCAAGGGTGGGACAGCCAAGAGACCCAGTACTTC.

The V and J genes are TRBV20-1 and TRBJ2-3; D unresolved. In germline, CDR1 is DFQATT, CDR2 SNEGSKA (reference sequence). The CDR3 loop spans 14 amino acids. V lost 3 bases and J lost 2, with 12 bases in between. The CDR3 DNA reads as TGCAGTGCTAGGCGTTCGGCCGTCACAGATACGCAGTATTTT. This codes for CSARRSAVTDTQYF.

The chain couples TRBV28 to TRBJ2-5; TRBD2 might be the D (5 bases). Deletions cut 10 bases from V and 6 bases from J, with 9 bases between. CDR3 length equals 10 residues. Germline V gene data show CDR1 as MDHEN and CDR2 as SYDVKM. CDR3 DNA sequence: TGTGCCACGGGGTGGAAGACCCAGTACTTC. Translated, it gives CATGWKTQYF.

The rearrangement joins TRBV7-9 to TRBJ2-5; TRBD1 matches at 7 bases. The V gene end was trimmed by 4 bases and the J gene end by 2 bases; junction bases not matched to a gene: 7. CDR3 length: 15 amino acids. Germline V gene lookup returns CDR1 SEHNR and CDR2 FQNEAQ (reference sequence). The CDR3: CASSSGTDRQETQYF. DNA for the CDR3: TGTGCCAGCAGCTCAGGGACAGACCGACAAGAGACCCAGTACTTC.

In this sample, this clonotype turned up many times. J is TRBJ2-1 and V is TRBV7-6, with 7 bases matching TRBD1. The CDR3 is made up of 13 amino acids. Germline CDR1 and CDR2: SGHVS and FNYEAQ. Trimming removed 1 base from V and 7 bases from J; junction bases left unmatched: 1. The CDR3 DNA sequence: TGTGCCAGCAGCTTAGGGGGACAGAATGAGCAGTTCTTC. It encodes CASSLGGQNEQFF.

This chain connects TRBV7-8 to TRBJ2-3; D call uncertain. The V gene lost 1 base and the J gene lost 0 bases, with 11 bases spanning the gap. Germline V lookup: CDR1 SGHVS, CDR2 FQNEAQ. The CDR3 length is 16 residues. The CDR3 DNA follows: TGTGCCAGCAGCTTAGAGAGGTGGGCTAGCACAGATACGCAGTATTTT. This gives the protein CASSLERWASTDTQYF.

The rearrangement uses TRBV7-9 and TRBJ2-3; 8 positions agree with TRBD2. The CDR3 extends over 15 amino acids. In germline, CDR1 is SEHNR, CDR2 FQNEAQ (reference sequence). V trimming: 4 bases; J trimming: 2 bases; junction bases outside the gene matches: 5. The DNA for the CDR3 is TGTGCCAGCAGCTGGTACGGGGGGGCCACAGATACGCAGTATTTT. This sequence encodes CASSWYGGATDTQYF.

The rearrangement joins TRBV5-1 to TRBJ2-1; weak D call: TRBD1 (6 bases). CDR3 size: 14 residues. Between the trimmed V and J ends, which lost 1 base and 9 bases, there was a span of 14 bases. Germline CDR1 reads SGHRS; CDR2 reads YFSETQ. DNA of the CDR3: TGCGCCAGCAGCTTGTCAGGGGTGGTCACTGAGCAGTTCTTC. Translating it yields CASSLSGVVTEQFF.

The rearrangement joins TRBV5-1 to TRBJ2-7; TRBD2 might be the D (6 bases). CDR3 length: 15 amino acids. Germline values: CDR1 SGHRS, CDR2 YFSETQ. V was pared by 3 bases and J by 2 bases, with 15 bases between. The chain's CDR3 is CASSWGETPTYEQYF. The CDR3 bases are TGCGCCAGCAGCTGGGGGGAGACGCCTACCTACGAGCAGTACTTC.

This clonotype was found a few times. This chain connects TRBV25-1 to TRBJ2-5, with a tentative D call TRBD1 (5 bases). Trimming left V 8 bases short and J 6 bases short, with 13 bases between. The CDR3 extends over 12 amino acids. Germline values: CDR1 MGHDK, CDR2 SYGVNS. The CDR3 sequence: CASGPDSKTQYF. CDR3 in DNA: TGTGCCAGCGGGCCCGACAGCAAGACCCAGTACTTC.

The chain uses TRBV29-1 and TRBJ2-3; 7 bases map to TRBD1. V was clipped by 0 bases and J by 2 bases; unmatched bases: 23. The CDR3 loop spans 21 amino acids. Germline lookup yields CDR1 SQVTM and CDR2 ANQGSEA. CDR3: CSVEDPQDGTDKIFPTDTQYF. The CDR3, as DNA: TGCAGCGTTGAAGATCCCCAGGACGGGACAGATAAAATTTTTCCCACAGATACGCAGTATTTT.

This clonotype showed up many times. The V gene is TRBV7-6, the J gene TRBJ2-7, with TRBD1 matching 8 bases. This CDR3 contains 15 residues. With 3 bases clipped from V and 3 bases from J, the junction kept 7 bases outside the gene matches. Germline CDR1 and CDR2: SGHVS and FNYEAQ. CDR3 amino acids: CASSFGPGGNYEQYF. The CDR3 DNA reads TGTGCCAGCAGCTTCGGCCCAGGGGGCAACTACGAGCAGTACTTC. The full variable domain, rest sourced from reference TRBV7-6 and TRBJ2-7, is GAGVSQSPRYKVTKRGQDVALRCDPISGHVSLYWYRQALGQGPEFLTYFNYEAQQDKSGLPNDRFSAERPEGSISTLTIQRTEQRDSAMYRCASSFGPGGNYEQYFGPGTRLTVT.

The chain is built from TRBV6-5 and TRBJ1-3, with D perhaps TRBD1 (5 bases). The length of the CDR3 is 15 residues. Germline V gene data show CDR1 as MNHEY and CDR2 as SVGAGI. V lost 0 bases, J lost 3 bases, and 9 bases lay in between. This chain's CDR3 is CASSYSGGGGNTIYF. The CDR3, as DNA: TGTGCCAGCAGTTACTCGGGGGGTGGTGGAAACACCATATATTTT.

The table lists this clonotype with a few counts. This sequence joins TRBV10-3 and TRBJ2-1; 9 nucleotides line up with TRBD1. With V trimmed by 2 bases and J by 7 bases, 6 bases remained unmatched. Germline V gives CDR1 ENHRY, CDR2 SYGVKD. This CDR3 comprises 15 residues. The CDR3 loop reads CAISEPRTGVNEQFF. The CDR3 coding sequence is TGTGCCATCAGTGAGCCTCGGACAGGGGTGAATGAGCAGTTCTTC.

The J gene is TRBJ1-5, the V gene TRBV4-2, with D maybe TRBD1 (6 bases). This CDR3 contains 14 residues. Germline V lookup: CDR1 LGHNA, CDR2 YNFKEQ. Deletions cut 1 base from V and 4 bases from J, with 8 bases between. The CDR3 reads CASSQGTANQPQHF. The CDR3 nucleotides read TGTGCCAGCAGCCAAGGGACAGCTAATCAGCCCCAGCATTTT.

This clonotype was counted only a few times. This chain connects TRBV6-2 or TRBV6-3 to TRBJ2-7; 9 bases line up with TRBD1. The CDR3 totals 15 residues. V lost 6 bases and J lost 0; bases outside the gene matches: 6. Germline-derived CDR1 and CDR2 are MNHEY and SVGEGT. Here the CDR3 reads CASRTGTGTSYEQYF. Here the CDR3 DNA reads TGTGCCAGCAGAACGGGGACAGGGACCTCCTACGAGCAGTACTTC.

This clonotype occurred many times. The chain combines TRBV7-9 with TRBJ1-2; D uncertain. V lost 5 bases and J 5 bases, leaving 15 bases between the germline ends. Looked up from germline, CDR1 is SEHNR and CDR2 is FQNEAQ (reference sequence). The CDR3 contains 14 residues. CDR3 amino acids: CASSRNDIGYGYTF. Written as DNA, the CDR3 is TGTGCCAGCAGCAGAAACGACATAGGTTATGGCTACACCTTC.

This rearrangement joins TRBV10-2 to TRBJ2-7; 8 bases map to TRBD2. The CDR3 has 14 residues. The ends lost 7 bases at V and 2 bases at J; junction bases unmatched: 7. Germline V gene lookup returns CDR1 WSHSY and CDR2 SAAADI. The CDR3 nucleotides read TGCGCCAGCAAGGGACTAGTCGGGACCTACGAGCAGTACTTC. It specifies CASKGLVGTYEQYF.

The rearrangement joins TRBV28 to TRBJ2-7; D is ambiguous. CDR1 is MDHEN and CDR2 is SYDVKM in the germline V gene. Trimming shortened V by 8 bases and J by 2 bases, and 13 bases separated the two germline ends. The CDR3 length is 13 residues. DNA of the CDR3: TGTGCCAGCGCCGCAGGACCGACCTACGAGCAGTACTTC. Translation: CASAAGPTYEQYF.

This clonotype has a count of ten or more. This chain uses TRBV7-6 with TRBJ2-2; D is possibly TRBD1 (6 bases). Trimming took 5 bases from V and 2 from J, leaving 12 bases between them. Germline V gives CDR1 SGHVS, CDR2 FNYEAQ. CDR3 length: 15 residues. The CDR3 spells CASSTRDINTGELFF. The CDR3 DNA follows: TGTGCCAGCAGCACCCGGGACATCAACACCGGGGAGCTGTTTTTT.

CDR3 in amino acids: CSASDGLGYGYTF. CDR3 DNA: TGCAGTGCCAGTGACGGGCTGGGCTATGGCTACACCTTC. This chain connects TRBV20-1 to TRBJ1-2; D call uncertain. V was shortened by 6 bases and J by 4 bases, with 15 bases between the two germline ends. Germline CDR1 is DFQATT and CDR2 is SNEGSKA (reference sequence). The CDR3 totals 13 residues.

V is TRBV28 and J is TRBJ1-1, with 8 bases identical to TRBD1. The ends lost 5 bases at V and 7 bases at J; junction bases unmatched: 12. Germline loops: CDR1 MDHEN, CDR2 SYDVKM. The CDR3 is 15 residues long. CDR3 sequence (DNA): TGTGCCAGCAGTCCCCAGGGGGCGCTTAGGGTTGAAGCTTTCTTT. It yields the protein CASSPQGALRVEAFF.

The chain is built from TRBV7-9 and TRBJ2-3; 8 positions agree with TRBD1. From germline, CDR1 is SEHNR and CDR2 FQNEAQ (reference sequence). The CDR3 consists of 15 residues. V was pared by 5 bases and J by 2 bases, with 6 bases of the junction left unmatched. CDR3 residues: CASSPGQDSTDTQYF. Written as DNA, the CDR3 is TGTGCCAGCAGCCCGGGACAGGACTCCACAGATACGCAGTATTTT.

This chain joins TRBV5-6 and TRBJ2-3; 14 bases align to TRBD2. The junction had 6 bases not matched to a gene; V was cut back by 6 bases and J by 0 bases. Germline V gene sequence: CDR1 SGHDT, CDR2 YYEEEE. The CDR3 is 17 residues long. The DNA of the CDR3 is TGTGCCAGCACGTTGGGGACTAGCGGGGGTAGCACAGATACGCAGTATTTT. Protein product: CASTLGTSGGSTDTQYF.

Only a few counts were recorded for this clonotype. The chain is built from TRBV7-2 and TRBJ2-7; D is undetermined. In germline, CDR1 is SGHTA, CDR2 FQGNSA. The CDR3 totals 12 residues. The germline V and J ends were trimmed by 6 bases and 4 bases, with 10 bases remaining between them. Here the CDR3 reads CASSTEVYEQYF. In DNA, the CDR3 is TGTGCCAGCAGTACCGAGGTGTACGAGCAGTACTTC.

This clonotype was observed a few times. V is TRBV5-1 and J is TRBJ2-1, with 9 bases that match TRBD1. This CDR3 region has 16 residues. Germline CDR1 reads SGHRS; CDR2 reads YFSETQ. V dropped 0 bases and J dropped 2; count of bases not matched to a gene: 3. Here the CDR3 reads CASSLGNRGPYNEQFF. In DNA form, the CDR3 reads TGCGCCAGCAGCTTGGGTAACAGGGGGCCCTACAATGAGCAGTTCTTC.

The CDR3 region is CASSSGTGGKETQYF. The CDR3 DNA reads as TGTGCCAGCAGCTCCGGGACAGGGGGGAAAGAGACCCAGTACTTC. This chain joins TRBV2 and TRBJ2-5, with 11 bases matching TRBD1. CDR3 length: 15 residues. J gave up 3 bases and V 6 bases, and 6 bases lay outside the gene matches. The germline gives CDR1 SNHLY, CDR2 FYNNEI.

As DNA, the CDR3 is TGTGCCAGCAGTTTGTGGCTAGCGGACACAGATACGCAGTATTTT. This codes for CASSLWLADTDTQYF. This chain links TRBV28 with TRBJ2-3; 7 bases match TRBD2. V lost 3 bases, J lost 2 bases, and 5 bases stayed unmatched. Germline V lookup: CDR1 MDHEN, CDR2 SYDVKM. The length of the CDR3 is 15 residues.

The V and J genes are TRBV5-1 and TRBJ2-3, with 11 bases that match TRBD2. Germline V gene lookup returns CDR1 SGHRS and CDR2 YFSETQ. Trimming removed 3 bases from V and 1 base from J; junction bases left unmatched: 7. This CDR3 has 17 amino acids. The DNA of the CDR3 is TGCGCCAGCAGCTACCTAGCGGGAGGCGCGGGCACAGATACGCAGTATTTT. Amino acids: CASSYLAGGAGTDTQYF. The entire variable domain, with the rest obtained from reference TRBV5-1 and TRBJ2-3, is as follows: KAGVTQTPRYLIKTRGQQVTLSCSPISGHRSVSWYQQTPGQGLQFLFEYFSETQRNKGNFPGRFSGRQFSNSRSEMNVSTLELGDSALYLCASSYLAGGAGTDTQYFGPGTRLTVL.